The 9 T cell receptor beta chains in this list originate from one sample, sequenced in a study of blood T cell repertoires in COVID-19. Produced via immunoSEQ multiplex PCR; TCRdb's table is partial and in-frame only. In the table there are about 97,000 clones, around four fifths of which are singletons. The sample comprised peripheral blood. The source of these receptors is a man between 65 and 80 years old with acute or convalescent COVID-19.

V and J are TRBV19 and TRBJ1-2, with D tentatively TRBD1 (6 bases). The length of the CDR3 is 17 residues. Looked up from germline, CDR1 is LNHDA and CDR2 is SQIVND (reference sequence). V lost 4 bases to trimming and J lost 1 base, with 19 bases between them. CDR3 sequence: CASSSLTGDRFNYGYTF. The CDR3 nucleotides are TGTGCCAGTAGTAGTTTGACAGGCGACCGATTTAACTATGGCTACACCTTC.

CDR3 DNA sequence: TGTGCCAGCTCACCCCAGTCTGATCCCTATCAGCCCCAGCATTTT. It specifies CASSPQSDPYQPQHF. The V and J genes are TRBV18 and TRBJ1-5, with D unresolved. Germline V CDR1 and CDR2: KGHSH, LQKENI. The CDR3 has 15 amino acids. V shed 3 bases and J shed 5 bases, with 14 bases lying between them.

The rearrangement joins TRBV24-1 to TRBJ2-1; 9 nucleotides line up with TRBD2. This CDR3 has 16 amino acids. CDR1 and CDR2 from the germline V gene are KGHDR and SFDVKD. V shed 7 bases, J shed 0 bases, and the junction held 6 bases outside the gene matches. CDR3 residues: CATRREGTSSYNEQFF. CDR3 coding DNA: TGTGCCACCAGGCGGGAGGGAACAAGCTCCTACAATGAGCAGTTCTTC.

This clone was observed once. The chain couples TRBV20-1 to TRBJ1-1, with D unclear. CDR3 length: 14 residues. The V end was cut by 3 bases, the J end by 1 base, with 12 bases between. Looked up from germline, CDR1 is DFQATT and CDR2 is SNEGSKA (reference sequence). Here the CDR3 reads CSASALDKNTEAFF. As DNA, the CDR3 is TGCAGTGCTAGTGCGCTTGACAAGAACACTGAAGCTTTCTTT.

This chain links TRBV11-1 with TRBJ2-7, with 7 bases identical to TRBD2. Trimming took 2 bases from V and 3 from J; bases not matched to a gene: 10. The CDR3 contains 16 residues. Germline CDR1 and CDR2: SGHAT and FQDESV (reference sequence). The CDR3: CASSLNGRTDNYEQYF. Here the CDR3 DNA reads TGTGCCAGCAGCTTAAACGGGAGGACGGATAACTACGAGCAGTACTTC.

This clone was found once. The gene calls are TRBV24-1 and TRBJ2-5, with D perhaps matching TRBD2 (6 bases). The germline V gene has CDR1 KGHDR and CDR2 SFDVKD. V lost 3 bases, J lost 7 bases, and 14 bases lay in between. The CDR3 loop spans 14 amino acids. The CDR3: CATSDGSGLGTQYF. In DNA, the CDR3 is TGTGCCACCAGTGATGGTAGCGGACTTGGGACCCAGTACTTC.

V gene TRBV30 combines with J gene TRBJ1-6; 7 nucleotides align to TRBD1. Germline V gene data show CDR1 as GTSNPN and CDR2 as SVGIG (reference sequence). With V trimmed by 7 bases and J by 3 bases, 9 bases remained unmatched. The CDR3 loop spans 15 amino acids. The CDR3 region has the DNA TGTGCCTCCTCCTCCGGGACAGTCTATAATTCACCCCTCCACTTT. The encoded protein is CASSSGTVYNSPLHF.

The rearrangement uses TRBV7-9 and TRBJ2-3; 7 bases fit TRBD2. CDR1 is SEHNR and CDR2 is FQNEAQ in the germline V gene (reference sequence). V was pared by 1 base and J by 4 bases, with 5 bases of the junction left unmatched. This CDR3 comprises 15 residues. Here the CDR3 DNA reads TGTGCCAGCAGCTTAGGGCGGGAGCTTGCAGATACGCAGTATTTT. It translates to CASSLGRELADTQYF.

The chain couples TRBV6-5 to TRBJ1-1; 8 nucleotides agree with TRBD1. J gave up 1 base and V 7 bases, and 5 bases lay outside the gene matches. In germline, CDR1 is MNHEY, CDR2 SVGAGI. This CDR3 contains 14 residues. In nucleotides, the CDR3 is TGTGCCAGCATTCAGGGGGCATCGAACACTGAAGCTTTCTTT. Translating it yields CASIQGASNTEAFF.